This T cell receptor beta chain was captured in a study of blood T cell repertoires in COVID-19. Germline V gene data show CDR1 as MNHNS and CDR2 as SASEGT. The junction had 11 bases not matched to a gene; V was cut back by 3 bases and J by 15 bases. This CDR3 has 14 residues. The repertoire was sequenced with immunoSEQ multiplex PCR; TCRdb's copy has only in-frame clones and lacks some. This repertoire shows 130,000 to 150,000 clones, around nine tenths found once; its top ten account for 8.6%. The material sequenced was peripheral blood. The V call is TRBV6-1, the J call TRBJ2-1; 10 nucleotides line up with TRBD1. The origin of this receptor is a woman between 45 and 60 years old with active or convalescent COVID-19. This CDR3 is CASSEATGGAGPFF. The DNA for the CDR3 is TGTGCCAGCAGTGAGGCGACAGGGGGCGCAGGTCCGTTCTTC.